These 12 T cell receptor beta chains came from one sample sequenced in a study of beta chain features in type 1 diabetes. Every bit of the isolated RNA underwent reverse transcription, so sequencing read expressed TCRB transcripts. Assay: immunoSEQ multiplex PCR; the TCRdb copy retains only in-frame clones and omits some. Among a few hundred thousand clones listed, over 8.5% were seen once. Material for sequencing was naive CD4+ T cells from blood. Source of these receptors: a young woman in good health.

The gene calls are TRBV7-6 and TRBJ2-7; D might be TRBD2 (5 bases). The length of the CDR3 is 14 residues. The V gene lost 5 bases and the J gene lost 2 bases, with 13 bases spanning the gap. CDR1 is SGHVS and CDR2 is FNYEAQ in the germline V gene. In DNA, the CDR3 is TGTGCCAGCAGCCAAACTAGTGGGGCCTACGAGCAGTACTTC. It encodes CASSQTSGAYEQYF.

This clone was detected only a few times. The chain links TRBV14 to TRBJ2-3; 11 positions agree with TRBD1. This CDR3 has 15 amino acids. Germline V gene lookup returns CDR1 SGHDN and CDR2 FVKESK. With 4 bases clipped from V and 5 bases from J, the junction kept 5 bases outside the gene matches. For the CDR3, the DNA is TGTGCCAGCAGCCTGGACAGGGGGCAAATAGATACGCAGTATTTT. This codes for CASSLDRGQIDTQYF.

The rearrangement links TRBV19 to TRBJ1-1; TRBD1 aligns across 7 bases. Germline CDR1 and CDR2: LNHDA and SQIVND (reference sequence). CDR3 length: 14 amino acids. The J segment lost 1 base and the V segment lost 6 bases, leaving 5 bases of the junction unmatched. Here the CDR3 reads CASSQTGWNTEAFF. In DNA form, the CDR3 reads TGTGCCAGTAGCCAGACAGGGTGGAACACTGAAGCTTTCTTT.

This clone turned up a few times. J is TRBJ2-3 and V is TRBV6-5; D call uncertain. Trimming left V 3 bases short and J 5 bases short, with 6 bases between. The CDR3 runs 12 residues. Germline V lookup: CDR1 MNHEY, CDR2 SVGAGI. The CDR3 DNA reads as TGTGCCAGCAGTTATCGTAGAGATACGCAGTATTTT. It is translated as CASSYRRDTQYF.

This clone was picked up a small number of times. The chain is built from TRBV9 and TRBJ1-6, with TRBD1 identical over 7 bases. CDR1 is SGDLS, CDR2 YYNGEE, per germline. With V trimmed by 4 bases and J by 5 bases, 12 bases remained unmatched. The CDR3 is 17 amino acids. The chain's CDR3 is CASSLSPGTDNNSPLHF. The DNA for the CDR3 is TGTGCCAGCAGCCTCAGCCCTGGGACAGATAATAATTCACCCCTCCACTTT.

The V and J genes are TRBV6-5 and TRBJ2-7; D is perhaps TRBD2 (5 bases). The CDR3 spans 14 residues. CDR1 is MNHEY and CDR2 is SVGAGI in the germline V gene. V lost 5 bases and J lost 1, with 12 bases in between. DNA for the CDR3: TGTGCCAGCAGTGCTCGGACGGGGTCCTACGAGCAGTACTTC. Its protein is CASSARTGSYEQYF.

At least ten counts were recorded for this clone. The chain links TRBV18 to TRBJ2-5; 8 nucleotides match TRBD2. V was pared by 0 bases and J by 3 bases, with 3 bases of the junction left unmatched. This CDR3 has 15 residues. The germline CDR1 and CDR2 sequences are KGHSH and LQKENI. CDR3 nucleotide sequence: TGTGCCAGCTCACCACCTGGGACTAGGAAAGAGACCCAGTACTTC. This encodes CASSPPGTRKETQYF.

This clone was observed a handful of times. The chain uses TRBV5-4 and TRBJ2-1; 9 bases fit TRBD1. Trimming removed 4 bases from V and 9 bases from J; junction bases left unmatched: 8. Germline values: CDR1 SGHNT, CDR2 YYREEE (reference sequence). The CDR3 length is 14 residues. In nucleotides, the CDR3 is TGTGCCAGCAGCGTACTACAGGGGGCGGGTGAGCAGTTCTTC. Protein: CASSVLQGAGEQFF.

This clone was counted only a few times. The V call is TRBV6-5, the J call TRBJ2-5; the D gene is possibly TRBD2 (6 bases). Germline loops: CDR1 MNHEY, CDR2 SVGAGI. With 7 bases removed from V and 1 base from J, the gap between germline ends came to 10 bases. The CDR3 has 13 residues. The CDR3 bases are TGTGCCAGCAACCGGGACTCCCAAGAGACCCAGTACTTC. This gives the protein CASNRDSQETQYF.

This clone was counted a few times. This chain links TRBV19 with TRBJ1-5; no clear D. Germline V gene data show CDR1 as LNHDA and CDR2 as SQIVND (reference sequence). Trimming cost V 6 bases and J 4 bases, with 10 bases left between them. The length of the CDR3 is 13 residues. CDR3 protein: CASSQVRNQPQHF. The CDR3 DNA follows: TGTGCCAGTAGCCAAGTGAGGAATCAGCCCCAGCATTTT. The full variable domain, its missing parts supplied by reference TRBV19 and TRBJ1-5, is DGGITQSPKYLFRKEGQNVTLSCEQNLNHDAMYWYRQDPGQGLRLIYYSQIVNDFQKGDIAEGYSVSREKKESFPLTVTSAQKNPTAFYLCASSQVRNQPQHFGDGTRLSIL.

The J gene is TRBJ1-3, the V gene TRBV29-1, with D unresolved. Trimming cost V 6 bases and J 0 bases, with 6 bases left between them. CDR3 length equals 12 residues. Germline CDR1 SQVTM, CDR2 ANQGSEA. Here the CDR3 reads CSVSVSGNTIYF. The CDR3 bases are TGCAGCGTCTCAGTCTCTGGAAACACCATATATTTT.

The chain has TRBV6-5 and TRBJ1-1, with 7 bases aligning to TRBD1. The CDR3 covers 14 residues. In germline, CDR1 is MNHEY, CDR2 SVGAGI. The ends lost 1 base at V and 7 bases at J; junction bases unmatched: 6. The CDR3 DNA reads as TGTGCCAGCAGTTACTTAGGGGGCCAGATTGAAGCTTTCTTT. Translation: CASSYLGGQIEAFF.